The 23 T cell receptor beta chains listed next were all sequenced from one sample in a study of radiotherapy plus CTLA-4 blockade in lung cancer. The repertoire was sequenced with immunoSEQ multiplex PCR; TCRdb's copy has only in-frame clones and lacks some. The sample lists about 46,000 clones; roughly 77% were seen once. This specimen was peripheral blood, taken from a patient treated with radiotherapy plus ipilimumab. The receptors here all came from a human donor with non-small cell lung cancer who had a complete response to radiotherapy plus ipilimumab.

This clone came up a few times. The gene calls are TRBV7-2 and TRBJ1-5; 9 nucleotides line up with TRBD1. This CDR3 is built from 16 residues. Germline V lookup: CDR1 SGHTA, CDR2 FQGNSA. The J segment lost 3 bases and the V segment lost 1 base, leaving 4 bases of the junction unmatched. CDR3 loop: CASSLVGTGYNQPQHF. In DNA form, the CDR3 reads TGTGCCAGCAGCTTAGTTGGGACAGGGTACAATCAGCCCCAGCATTTT.

This clone has just a few counts. V usage is TRBV30 and J usage is TRBJ2-7; no reliable D call. Germline CDR1 and CDR2: GTSNPN and SVGIG (reference sequence). This CDR3 comprises 13 residues. V was shortened by 2 bases and J by 0 bases, with 8 bases between the two germline ends. The CDR3 sequence: CAWSKRNSYEQYV. The CDR3 DNA follows: TGTGCCTGGAGTAAGAGGAACTCCTACGAGCAGTACGTC.

Only one count was recorded for this clone. The chain is built from TRBV5-1 and TRBJ2-1; 7 nucleotides agree with TRBD1. The CDR3 has 13 amino acids. Per germline, CDR1 SGHRS and CDR2 YFSETQ. V gave up 10 bases and J gave up 1 base; unmatched junction bases: 5. CDR3 nucleotide sequence: TGCGCCTCCACGACAGGGTCCTACAATGAGCAGTTCTTC. It specifies CASTTGSYNEQFF.

The gene calls are TRBV5-1 and TRBJ2-2; D possibly corresponds to TRBD1 (5 bases). Trimming shortened V by 0 bases and J by 0 bases, and 6 bases separated the two germline ends. Germline assignment: CDR1 SGHRS and CDR2 YFSETQ. This CDR3 is 15 amino acids long. CDR3 amino acids: CASSLAGPNTGELFF. The CDR3 coding sequence is TGCGCCAGCAGCTTGGCAGGGCCGAACACCGGGGAGCTGTTTTTT.

The chain uses TRBV7-9 and TRBJ1-4, with TRBD1 matching over 8 bases. V lost 9 bases to trimming and J lost 2 bases; unmatched junction nucleotides: 5. The CDR3 is 14 amino acids. Germline V gene sequence: CDR1 SEHNR, CDR2 FQNEAQ (reference sequence). The CDR3 bases are TGTGCCAGTCAGGGGGCGAGGACTAATGAAAAACTGTTTTTT. This codes for CASQGARTNEKLFF.

The chain recombines TRBV6-1 with TRBJ1-2, with D hard to call. V was trimmed by 4 bases and J by 7 bases, leaving 13 bases between them. Germline V gene lookup returns CDR1 MNHNS and CDR2 SASEGT. The CDR3 is 13 residues long. The CDR3 DNA sequence: TGTGCCAGCAGTGCCCTGGAGGGCTCTGGCTACACCTTC. This sequence encodes CASSALEGSGYTF.

The CDR3 spells CASSPERRGHSGANVLTF. DNA for the CDR3: TGTGCCAGCTCACCTGAACGCAGGGGTCACTCTGGGGCCAACGTCCTGACTTTC. The chain combines TRBV18 with TRBJ2-6; a weak D match, TRBD1 (6 bases). Trimming left V 3 bases short and J 0 bases short, with 15 bases between. CDR1 and CDR2 (germline): KGHSH, LQKENI. This CDR3 has 18 residues.

This chain joins TRBV19 and TRBJ2-2; the match to TRBD1 covers 8 bases. J gave up 7 bases and V 7 bases, and 11 bases lay outside the gene matches. Looked up from germline, CDR1 is LNHDA and CDR2 is SQIVND (reference sequence). The CDR3 runs to 15 residues. The CDR3 here is CASNSGDRWGGELFF. CDR3 DNA sequence: TGTGCCAGTAATTCTGGGGACAGGTGGGGCGGGGAGCTGTTTTTT.

The J gene is TRBJ2-6, the V gene TRBV7-8; the match to TRBD2 covers 15 bases. Germline V CDR1 and CDR2: SGHVS, FQNEAQ. V dropped 5 bases and J dropped 0; count of bases not matched to a gene: 11. The CDR3 covers 21 residues. The DNA for the CDR3 is TGTGCCAGCAGCCAGAGCCCCGGGACTAGCGGGAGGACCTCTGGGGCCAACGTCCTGACTTTC. Translation gives CASSQSPGTSGRTSGANVLTF.

This clone was seen once. This chain connects TRBV19 to TRBJ1-3; TRBD1 matches at 8 bases. CDR1 is LNHDA, CDR2 SQIVND, per germline (reference sequence). The CDR3 consists of 14 residues. The J segment lost 4 bases and the V segment lost 8 bases, leaving 7 bases of the junction unmatched. The CDR3: CASQNRGSGNTIYF. CDR3 coding DNA: TGTGCCAGTCAGAACAGGGGGTCAGGAAACACCATATATTTT. The variable domain in full, completed from reference TRBV19 and TRBJ1-3, reads DGGITQSPKYLFRKEGQNVTLSCEQNLNHDAMYWYRQDPGQGLRLIYYSQIVNDFQKGDIAEGYSVSREKKESFPLTVTSAQKNPTAFYLCASQNRGSGNTIYFGEGSWLTVV.

This clone was seen just once. The chain recombines TRBV29-1 with TRBJ2-2, with a weak D call TRBD1 (5 bases). This CDR3 has 13 residues. Trimming removed 4 bases at V and 4 bases at J, with 10 bases between. Germline V CDR1 and CDR2: SQVTM, ANQGSEA. CDR3 protein: CSVGAQGTGELFF. The CDR3 bases are TGCAGCGTTGGGGCCCAGGGCACCGGGGAGCTGTTTTTT.

The chain combines TRBV6-5 with TRBJ1-1; no reliable D call. Trimming pared 7 bases from V and 1 base from J, leaving 13 bases between. The CDR3 has 14 amino acids. Germline CDR1 and CDR2: MNHEY and SVGAGI. The CDR3 spells CASKLDWGNTEAFF. For the CDR3, the DNA is TGTGCCAGCAAACTAGACTGGGGGAACACTGAAGCTTTCTTT.

This chain's CDR3 is CASSNGAGYTGELFF. CDR3 nucleotides: TGTGCCAGCAGCAATGGGGCAGGCTACACCGGGGAGCTGTTTTTT. V usage is TRBV21-1 and J usage is TRBJ2-2; the DNA was not used to check the table's D call, TRBD1. TRBV21-1 is a pseudogene locus. CDR3 length equals 15 residues.

V gene TRBV10-2 combines with J gene TRBJ1-2; D may be TRBD1 (6 bases). The CDR3 consists of 15 residues. With 4 bases removed from V and 6 bases from J, the gap between germline ends came to 18 bases. CDR1 is WSHSY, CDR2 SAAADI, per germline. The CDR3 spells CASSGSGAGSDGYTF. The CDR3 region has the DNA TGCGCCAGCAGTGGGTCAGGGGCAGGGTCAGATGGCTACACCTTC.

This clone was seen a few times. The V gene is TRBV19, the J gene TRBJ1-3; perhaps TRBD1 as D (5 bases). The CDR3 is made up of 16 amino acids. V was pared by 3 bases and J by 0 bases, with 12 bases between. The germline gives CDR1 LNHDA, CDR2 SQIVND (reference sequence). The CDR3 loop reads CASSIGDSSSGNTIYF. CDR3 sequence (DNA): TGTGCCAGTAGTATTGGGGACTCAAGCTCTGGAAACACCATATATTTT.

The chain employs TRBV6-5 and TRBJ1-1, with TRBD1 matching 7 bases. The germline gives CDR1 MNHEY, CDR2 SVGAGI. V shed 6 bases, J shed 3 bases, and the junction held 7 bases outside the gene matches. CDR3 length: 14 residues. The CDR3 DNA follows: TGTGCCAGCAGGGAGACAGGGTTGGACACTGAAGCTTTCTTT. Residues: CASRETGLDTEAFF.

CDR3 loop: CASSIGGLAETQYF. For the CDR3, the DNA is TGTGCCAGTAGTATAGGAGGACTAGCGGAGACCCAGTACTTC. The chain uses TRBV19 and TRBJ2-5, with 9 nucleotides matching TRBD2. The length of the CDR3 is 14 residues. V gave up 1 base and J gave up 5 bases; unmatched junction bases: 2. Per the germline V gene, CDR1 is LNHDA and CDR2 is SQIVND (reference sequence).

The chain uses TRBV6-1 and TRBJ1-5, with a tentative D call TRBD1 (6 bases). CDR1 and CDR2 (germline): MNHNS, SASEGT. The CDR3 is 16 amino acids. The V end lost 2 bases, the J end lost 5 bases, and 16 bases lay between the germline ends. The CDR3 is CASSESRGGTDQPQHF. The CDR3 DNA reads as TGTGCCAGCAGTGAAAGTAGGGGGGGCACCGATCAGCCCCAGCATTTT.

The chain uses TRBV29-1 and TRBJ1-2; D is perhaps TRBD1 (6 bases). Per the germline V gene, CDR1 is SQVTM and CDR2 is ANQGSEA. V gave up 6 bases and J gave up 4 bases, with 15 bases separating them. The CDR3 loop spans 13 amino acids. The CDR3 sequence is CSVTTGNIYGYTF. The CDR3 nucleotides read TGCAGCGTAACCACAGGGAATATCTATGGCTACACCTTC.

The chain carries TRBV7-2 and TRBJ2-2; 11 positions agree with TRBD2. Looked up from germline, CDR1 is SGHTA and CDR2 is FQGNSA. The CDR3 spans 17 residues. Trimming at V came to 1 base and at J to 5 bases, leaving 6 bases not matched to a gene. The CDR3 loop reads CASSLGTSGRGTGELFF. The CDR3 DNA is TGTGCCAGCAGCTTAGGAACTAGCGGGAGAGGAACCGGGGAGCTGTTTTTT. Complete variable domain (other parts from reference TRBV7-2 and TRBJ2-2): GAGVSQSPSNKVTEKGKDVELRCDPISGHTALYWYRQSLGQGLEFLIYFQGNSAPDKSGLPSDRFSAERTGGSVSTLTIQRTQQEDSAVYLCASSLGTSGRGTGELFFGEGSRLTVL.

The gene calls are TRBV2 and TRBJ1-6; 7 bases are a match to TRBD1. The CDR3 has 14 amino acids. Germline assignment: CDR1 SNHLY and CDR2 FYNNEI. Trimming removed 5 bases from V and 7 bases from J; junction bases left unmatched: 5. This CDR3 is CASSWDSRNSPLHF. Written as DNA, the CDR3 is TGTGCCAGCAGTTGGGACAGTAGAAATTCACCCCTCCACTTT.

The table lists this clone with a few counts. The chain has TRBV6-5 and TRBJ1-2; TRBD1 matches 9 bases. The CDR3 runs 13 residues. Germline CDR1 MNHEY, CDR2 SVGAGI. V shed 5 bases and J 8 bases; nucleotides not matched to a gene: 6. The CDR3 sequence is CASSKGQGYGYTF. In DNA, the CDR3 is TGTGCCAGCAGTAAAGGACAGGGGTACGGCTACACCTTC.

The V gene is TRBV29-1, the J gene TRBJ1-2; weak D call: TRBD1 (6 bases). The CDR3 is 13 residues long. The V gene's germline CDR1 is SQVTM and CDR2 ANQGSEA. V was trimmed by 7 bases and J by 5 bases, leaving 17 bases between them. The CDR3 is CSAGDKATYGYTF. The CDR3 DNA is TGCAGCGCCGGGGACAAGGCTACTTATGGCTACACCTTC.